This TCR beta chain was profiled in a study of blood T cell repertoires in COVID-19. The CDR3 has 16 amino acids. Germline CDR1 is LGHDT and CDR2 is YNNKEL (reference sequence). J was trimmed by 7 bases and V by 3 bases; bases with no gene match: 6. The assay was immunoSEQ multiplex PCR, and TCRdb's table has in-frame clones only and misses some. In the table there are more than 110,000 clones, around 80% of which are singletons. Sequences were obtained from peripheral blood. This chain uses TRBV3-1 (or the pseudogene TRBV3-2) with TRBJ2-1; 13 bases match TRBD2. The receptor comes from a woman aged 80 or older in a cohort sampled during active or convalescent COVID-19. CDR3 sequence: CASSHLLAGGLNEQFF. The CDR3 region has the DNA TGTGCCAGCAGCCACCTACTAGCGGGGGGGCTGAATGAGCAGTTCTTC.